These T cell receptor beta chains were read from a single sample in a study of chronic HIV infection and antiretroviral therapy. Each CDR3 protein gets one entry after TCRdb re-called the 5' RACE reads with MiXCR. The data contain approximately 30,000 distinct CDR3 sequences, over 7.5% of them singletons. Sequenced material: peripheral blood. These receptors were obtained from an adult who had HIV and had not received antiretroviral therapy, or was an uninfected healthy control (not recorded which). Each CDR3 is given with its conserved first and last residue. A D gene is named only where the DNA matches it firmly. Expanded clones get a size class; other rows say once, few or many, or leave the size out.

j_gene,abundance,v_gene,d_gene,CDR3aa,CDR3nt
TRBJ1-5,-,TRBV19,-,CASSIDLSGIQPQHF,TGTGCCAGTAGTATAGATCTTTCAGGGATTCAGCCCCAGCATTTT
TRBJ2-3,few,TRBV5-1,-,CASSLGPASTDTQYF,TGCGCCAGCAGCTTGGGCCCAGCCAGCACAGATACGCAGTATTTT
TRBJ2-7,-,TRBV11-2,-,CASSLEDGYEQYF,TGTGCCAGCAGCTTAGAGGACGGCTACGAGCAGTACTTC
TRBJ1-6,-,TRBV19,-,CASSPGGSSSSYNSPLHF,TGTGCCAGTAGTCCGGGGGGGAGTTCGAGCTCCTATAATTCACCCCTCCACTTT
TRBJ1-4,many,TRBV4-1,-,CASSRAATTNEKLFF,TGCGCCAGCAGCCGGGCAGCTACAACTAATGAAAAACTGTTTTTT
TRBJ2-7,many,TRBV28,-,CASSSRPSRGISYEQYF,TGTGCCAGCAGTTCCCGCCCAAGCAGGGGCATATCCTACGAGCAGTACTTC
TRBJ1-4,few,TRBV5-1,-,CASSLEGPDNEKLFF,TGCGCCAGCAGCTTGGAGGGACCCGATAATGAAAAACTGTTTTTT
TRBJ2-3,few,TRBV10-3,TRBD2,CAIGGSGGIADTQYF,TGTGCCATCGGGGGGAGCGGGGGGATCGCAGATACGCAGTATTTT
TRBJ2-3,many,TRBV14,-,CASSQGTDTQYF,TGTGCCAGCAGCCAAGGAACAGATACGCAGTATTTT
TRBJ2-3,many,TRBV20-1,-,CSASRPTDTQYF,TGCAGTGCTAGTAGGCCGACAGATACGCAGTATTTT
TRBJ1-2,few,TRBV3-1,-,CASSLGRKYGYTF,TGTGCCAGCAGCCTTGGACGGAAGTATGGCTACACCTTC
TRBJ2-7,-,TRBV7-2,TRBD2,CASSLVSTSETYEQYF,TGTGCCAGCAGCTTAGTTTCGACTAGCGAAACCTACGAGCAGTACTTC
TRBJ1-4,few,TRBV5-6,-,CASSRGGGVGISKLFF,TGTGCCAGCAGCCGGGGAGGCGGCGTCGGAATATCAAAACTGTTTTTT
TRBJ1-1,few,TRBV29-1,-,CSVVQVNTEAFF,TGCAGCGTCGTTCAGGTGAACACTGAAGCTTTCTTT
TRBJ2-1,-,TRBV11-3,-,CASSLGSVSYNEQFF,TGTGCCAGCAGCTTGGGTAGCGTCTCCTACAATGAGCAGTTCTTC
TRBJ1-6,many,TRBV6-6,TRBD1,CASSYTPDRGASNSPLHF,TGTGCCAGCAGTTATACCCCCGACAGGGGGGCATCGAATTCACCCCTCCACTTT
TRBJ2-3,many,TRBV27,-,CASSFGTSKDTQYF,TGTGCCAGCAGTTTCGGGACATCGAAAGATACGCAGTATTTT
TRBJ2-7,-,TRBV20-1,TRBD2,CSASSGRSEQYF,TGCAGTGCTAGTAGCGGGAGGTCCGAGCAGTACTTC
TRBJ2-5,-,TRBV6-5,TRBD1,CASSSGTAGRAQYF,TGTGCCAGCAGTTCCGGGACAGCCGGCAGGGCCCAGTACTTC
TRBJ2-1,many,TRBV13,TRBD2,CASSLSGLAGGPNEQFF,TGTGCCAGCAGCTTATCGGGACTAGCGGGGGGGCCCAATGAGCAGTTCTTC
TRBJ2-7,-,TRBV20-1,TRBD1,CSASVEGQWPYEQYF,TGCAGTGCTTCGGTCGAGGGACAGTGGCCTTACGAGCAGTACTTC
TRBJ1-1,many,TRBV25-1,-,CASSEAGNTEAFF,TGTGCCAGCAGTGAAGCCGGGAACACTGAAGCTTTCTTT
TRBJ2-1,few,TRBV12-5,-,CASGLRHPGSYNEQFF,TGTGCTAGTGGTTTGAGACACCCCGGGTCCTACAATGAGCAGTTCTTC
TRBJ2-6,-,TRBV18,TRBD1,CASSPRDPGQGAGANVLTF,TGTGCCAGCTCACCACGAGATCCGGGACAGGGGGCTGGGGCCAACGTCCTGACTTTC
TRBJ2-2,-,TRBV2,-,CASREGETGELFF,TGTGCCAGCAGGGAAGGGGAGACCGGGGAGCTGTTTTTT
TRBJ1-6,few,TRBV2,-,CAGAGTDDSPLHF,TGTGCCGGAGCCGGGACGGACGATTCACCCCTCCACTTT
TRBJ2-1,-,TRBV29-1,-,CSGRGGSSYNEQFF,TGCAGCGGGCGCGGGGGCAGCTCCTACAATGAGCAGTTCTTC
TRBJ1-2,few,TRBV7-9,TRBD1,CASSQGTGANYGYTF,TGTGCCAGCAGTCAAGGGACAGGGGCAAACTATGGCTACACCTTC
TRBJ1-1,many,TRBV20-1,TRBD1,CSASRDSGGGGQITEAFF,TGCAGTGCTAGCCGGGACAGTGGGGGGGGCGGGCAGATCACTGAAGCTTTCTTT
TRBJ1-4,few,TRBV7-9,-,CASSHRGAATNEKLFF,TGTGCCAGCAGCCACCGGGGGGCTGCAACTAATGAAAAACTGTTTTTT
TRBJ2-1,many,TRBV7-2,-,CASSLQRESSYNEQFF,TGTGCCAGCAGCTTACAGCGTGAAAGCTCCTACAATGAGCAGTTCTTC
TRBJ2-7,few,TRBV28,TRBD2,CASSWHYTGTSVYEQYF,TGTGCCAGCAGTTGGCACTACACTGGGACTAGCGTGTACGAGCAGTACTTC
TRBJ2-1,few,TRBV19,-,CASSISYNEQFF,TGTGCCAGTAGTATTTCCTACAATGAGCAGTTCTTC
TRBJ1-1,-,TRBV5-1,TRBD1,CASSQDRGFEAFF,TGCGCCAGCAGCCAGGACAGGGGATTTGAAGCTTTCTTT
TRBJ2-1,many,TRBV30,TRBD2,CAGKLAGSSYNEQFF,TGTGCCGGAAAATTAGCGGGAAGCTCCTACAATGAGCAGTTCTTC
TRBJ1-1,many,TRBV10-2,TRBD1,CASSVVGQVPLSTDTEAFF,TGCGCCAGCAGTGTGGTGGGACAGGTCCCGCTAAGCACAGACACTGAAGCTTTCTTT
TRBJ2-7,-,TRBV11-2,-,CASSSRMPYEQYF,TGTGCCAGCAGCTCGAGGATGCCCTACGAGCAGTACTTC
TRBJ1-5,-,TRBV28,-,CASSPITGNQPQHF,TGTGCCAGCAGTCCGATAACAGGGAACCAGCCCCAGCATTTT
TRBJ2-3,-,TRBV5-1,TRBD1,CASRQGQGGTDTQYF,TGCGCCAGCAGGCAAGGACAGGGAGGCACAGATACGCAGTATTTT
TRBJ1-1,-,TRBV18,-,CASSPWTSNTEAFF,TGTGCCAGCTCACCCTGGACATCGAACACTGAAGCTTTCTTT
TRBJ1-5,few,TRBV6-2/TRBV6-3,TRBD1,CASRDQGATSNQPQHF,TGTGCCAGCAGAGATCAGGGGGCTACTAGCAATCAGCCCCAGCATTTT
TRBJ1-2,-,TRBV29-1,TRBD1,CSVGRQGGYGDTF,TGCAGCGTGGGGAGACAGGGTGGCTATGGCGACACCTTC